This is a list of T cell receptor beta chains from one sample in a study of T cell repertoires in cytomegalovirus infection. No antigen has been identified for these receptors. From the reads, TCRdb called clonotypes with MiXCR, one entry per CDR3 protein. Of 250,000 to 300,000 distinct CDR3 sequences listed, roughly 21% are singletons. The sequences come from cultured PBMCs, collected from culture after CMV antigen stimulation. These receptors originate from a human donor in good health (CMV status not recorded). Some clones in this sample may be carry-over from other donors' samples. Both conserved end residues are part of each CDR3. The D gene is left open where the match is weak. Clone size is shown for a subset of rows, as once, few, many or a class of expanded clone.

V	D	size	J	DNA	CDR3
TRBV7-9	-	-	TRBJ1-3	TGTGCCAGCAGCCTCTCAACAGGAAACACCATATATTTT	CASSLSTGNTIYF
TRBV27	-	-	TRBJ1-6	TGTGCCAGCACCGGGTCCTATAATTCACCCCTCCACTTT	CASTGSYNSPLHF
TRBV2	-	few	TRBJ2-5	TGTGCCAGCAGACAGGGCGTGAGGGAAGAGACCCAGTACTTC	CASRQGVREETQYF
TRBV29-1	TRBD1	-	TRBJ1-2	TGCAGCGTTAGGGACAGGGCCCTCTATGGCTACACCTTC	CSVRDRALYGYTF
TRBV14	TRBD2	few	TRBJ2-1	TGTGCCAGCAGCCCCCCGTTTCGGACTAGCGGAACCCTGATCTTC	CASSPPFRTSGTLIF
TRBV7-2	-	many	TRBJ1-5	TGTGCCAGCAGCTTAGGTGGGGGCGGGTATCAGCCCCAGCATTTT	CASSLGGGGYQPQHF
TRBV6-2/TRBV6-3	-	-	TRBJ2-3	TGTGCCAGCAGCCCCCGGGACCGCCCGCAGTATTTT	CASSPRDRPQYF
TRBV7-2	-	many	TRBJ2-5	TGTGCCAGCAGCTTATTTGGGGGCGATGAGACCCAGTACTTC	CASSLFGGDETQYF
TRBV7-2	TRBD2	many	TRBJ2-1	TGTGCCAGCAGCTTAGGCGGGGTTCCCCCCTTCGGGAGGGGGGTCTTC	CASSLGGVPPFGRGVF
TRBV7-2	-	many	TRBJ1-1	TGTGCCAGCAGCTTCTTGCTCCTGAACACTGAAGCTTTCTTT	CASSFLLLNTEAFF
TRBV27	TRBD1	-	TRBJ2-7	TGTGCCAGCAGCATGGACAGGGGGTACGAGCAGTACTTC	CASSMDRGYEQYF
TRBV28	TRBD2	-	TRBJ2-5	TGTGCCAGCAGTTTGGGACTAGCTTCGTCGGAGACCCAGTACTTC	CASSLGLASSETQYF
TRBV10-3	-	-	TRBJ1-2	TGTGCCATCATGGGGACTCTTCTGGAGGGTGCTAACTATGGCTACACCTTC	CAIMGTLLEGANYGYTF
TRBV7-9	-	many	TRBJ2-1	TGTGCCAGCAGAAGGAGCTCCTACAATGAGCAGTTCTTC	CASRRSSYNEQFF
TRBV7-9	-	few	TRBJ1-3	TGTGCCAGCAGCCCCAAGGACACCTCTGGAAACACCATATATTTT	CASSPKDTSGNTIYF
TRBV7-9	TRBD1	few	TRBJ2-4	TGTGCCAGCAGCTCACGGACAGGGAACATTCAGTACTTC	CASSSRTGNIQYF
TRBV12-3/TRBV12-4	-	-	TRBJ1-1	TGTGCCAGCTTAGGCAGGGCAGGAACTGAAGCTTTCTTT	CASLGRAGTEAFF
TRBV12-3/TRBV12-4	-	-	TRBJ2-3	TGTGCCAGCAGTAGACGACTGGGCACAGATACGCAGTATTTT	CASSRRLGTDTQYF
TRBV7-2	-	-	TRBJ1-5	TGTGCCAGCAGCTTGTATACTTGGTATAGCAATCAGCCCCAGCATTTT	CASSLYTWYSNQPQHF
TRBV6-6	-	few	TRBJ2-7	TGTGCCAGCAGCAGGATGGACACCCTCTACGAGCAGTACTTC	CASSRMDTLYEQYF
TRBV20-1	TRBD1	few	TRBJ1-5	TGCAGTGCAATATCCAGGGGGAAGCCCCAGCATTTT	CSAISRGKPQHF
TRBV6-1	-	few	TRBJ2-5	TGTGCCAGCAGTGCCGAGGGGTTCCCTGGAGAGACCCAGTACTTC	CASSAEGFPGETQYF
TRBV12-3/TRBV12-4	-	few	TRBJ1-1	TGTGCCAGCAGTTTACGTGGAGCTTGGGGCTCGAACACTGAAGCTTTCTTT	CASSLRGAWGSNTEAFF
TRBV27	TRBD2	few	TRBJ2-7	TGTGCCAGCAGGCTGACTAGCGAGAGGGTTTCCTACGAGCAGTACTTC	CASRLTSERVSYEQYF
TRBV11-2	-	many	TRBJ2-3	TGTGCCAGCAGCGTACACTTAGATACGCAGTATTTT	CASSVHLDTQYF
TRBV7-8	TRBD2	many	TRBJ2-3	TGTGCCAGTGAGGGGACTAGGATCACAGATACGCAGTATTTT	CASEGTRITDTQYF
TRBV7-2	TRBD2	many	TRBJ2-3	TGTGCCAGCAGCCGACAAGCGGGAGTCACAGATACGCAGTATTTT	CASSRQAGVTDTQYF
TRBV11-2	-	-	TRBJ2-1	TGTGCCAGCGGGCACCGGGAGAATGAGCAGTTCTTC	CASGHRENEQFF
TRBV12-3/TRBV12-4	-	few	TRBJ2-1	TGTGCCAGCAGCAGTGACCACTACAATGAGCAGTTCTTC	CASSSDHYNEQFF
TRBV11-1	-	many	TRBJ1-1	TGTGCCAGCAGACTAGGTGGAGAAGCTTTCTTT	CASRLGGEAFF
TRBV12-3/TRBV12-4	-	few	TRBJ2-5	TGTGCCAGCAGTTTGAAACGACGGGAGACCCAGTACTTC	CASSLKRRETQYF
TRBV28	TRBD1	many	TRBJ2-7	TGTGCCAGCAGTTTATGGTCAGGGGGCACCTACGAGCAGTACTTC	CASSLWSGGTYEQYF
TRBV20-1	TRBD2	-	TRBJ2-3	TGCAGTGCTAGGCCCAGCGGGAGAGCAGATACGCAGTATTTT	CSARPSGRADTQYF
TRBV29-1	TRBD1	-	TRBJ1-2	TGCAGCGTTGAGTTTTCTGACAGGGCCCTCTACTATGGCTACACCTTC	CSVEFSDRALYYGYTF
TRBV6-2/TRBV6-3	TRBD1	-	TRBJ2-2	TGTGCCAGCAGTGGAACGGGACAGGTGAACACCGGGGAGCTGTTTTTT	CASSGTGQVNTGELFF
TRBV5-6	TRBD1	-	TRBJ2-2	TGTGCCAGCAGCTTCTACAGGGGCGAGAACACCGGGGAGCTGTTTTTT	CASSFYRGENTGELFF
TRBV14	TRBD2	few	TRBJ2-1	TGTGCCAGCAGCCAAACACTAGCGGGAGGGTACAATGAGCAGTTCTTC	CASSQTLAGGYNEQFF
TRBV5-1	-	-	TRBJ2-5	TGCGCCAGCAGCTTGCAGAATTACCCCCAGTACTTC	CASSLQNYPQYF
TRBV7-2	-	-	TRBJ1-4	TGTGCCAGCAGCCGCCCTGGACAGTCAAATGAAAAACTGTTTTTT	CASSRPGQSNEKLFF
TRBV6-6	-	few	TRBJ2-1	TGTGCCAGCAGCGAGGGGAGTTCCTACAATGAGCAGTTCTTC	CASSEGSSYNEQFF